Shown below are 16 T cell receptor beta chains from a single sample sequenced in a study of response to subunit inactivated influenza vaccine. TCRdb independently ran MiXCR on the RT-PCR reads; one entry per CDR3 protein. The sample holds some 640,000 distinct CDR3 sequences, over 11% seen once. The sample consisted of PBMCs from blood, taken roughly 2 weeks before vaccination. The receptors come from a man aged 45-65 years who received an inactivated influenza vaccine.

This clonotype came up a few times. The J gene is TRBJ1-1, the V gene TRBV5-1; 10 positions match TRBD1. The CDR3 spans 13 residues. CDR1 is SGHRS and CDR2 is YFSETQ in the germline V gene. V shed 5 bases and J 4 bases; nucleotides not matched to a gene: 2. In nucleotides, the CDR3 is TGCGCCAGCAGGCGACAGGGGGCCACTGAAGCTTTCTTT. Translation gives CASRRQGATEAFF.

J is TRBJ2-7 and V is TRBV12-3 or TRBV12-4; D unresolved. Trimming stripped 5 bases from V and 5 bases from J, with 13 bases between. The CDR3 is 13 residues long. The DNA of the CDR3 is TGTGCCAGCAGTACCGGGCCGGCCCACGAGCAGTACTTC. This codes for CASSTGPAHEQYF.

This clonotype was counted a single time. The V call is TRBV6-1, the J call TRBJ1-4; perhaps TRBD1 as D (5 bases). The germline V gene has CDR1 MNHNS and CDR2 SASEGT. With 6 bases removed from V and 5 bases from J, the gap between germline ends came to 28 bases. The length of the CDR3 is 19 residues. The CDR3 sequence is CASRNPYGTGGEGNEKLFF. The CDR3 bases are TGTGCCAGCAGGAACCCGTACGGAACAGGAGGAGAAGGCAATGAAAAACTGTTTTTT.

This chain connects TRBV5-5 to TRBJ2-5; 7 nucleotides agree with TRBD1. Germline V lookup: CDR1 SGHKS, CDR2 YYEKEE (reference sequence). Losses at the gene ends were 6 bases for V and 2 bases for J; bases not matched to a gene: 10. The CDR3 sequence is 15 residues long. CDR3 protein: CASTRIGTAQETQYF. CDR3 bases: TGTGCCAGCACCCGAATCGGGACAGCACAAGAGACCCAGTACTTC. The complete variable domain, with remaining parts taken from reference TRBV5-5 and TRBJ2-5, reads DAGVTQSPTHLIKTRGQQVTLRCSPISGHKSVSWYQQVLGQGPQFIFQYYEKEERGRGNFPDRFSARQFPNYSSELNVNALLLGDSALYLCASTRIGTAQETQYFGPGTRLLVL.

The chain employs TRBV30 and TRBJ2-7; 10 positions match TRBD1. This CDR3 comprises 13 residues. Germline V lookup: CDR1 GTSNPN, CDR2 SVGIG (reference sequence). The trim removed 5 bases at V and 4 bases at J, leaving 5 bases unmatched. The CDR3 DNA reads as TGTGCCTGGGATAAGGGACAGGGGTACGAGCAGTACTTC. As protein: CAWDKGQGYEQYF. Using reference TRBV30 and TRBJ2-7 for the parts outside the CDR3, the full variable domain is SQTIHQWPATLVQPVGSPLSLECTVEGTSNPNLYWYRQAAGRGLQLLFYSVGIGQISSEVPQNLSASRPQDRQFILSSKKLLLSDSGFYLCAWDKGQGYEQYFGPGTRLTVT.

The genes are TRBV7-2 and TRBJ2-5; perhaps TRBD1 as D (5 bases). V was clipped by 8 bases and J by 2 bases, with 12 bases between them. CDR3 length equals 13 residues. Per the germline V gene, CDR1 is SGHTA and CDR2 is FQGNSA. The CDR3 sequence is CASGPRTQETQYF. The DNA of the CDR3 is TGTGCCAGCGGACCGAGGACACAAGAGACCCAGTACTTC.

This chain connects TRBV3-1 to TRBJ2-3; 10 bases are shared with TRBD1. From germline, CDR1 is LGHDT and CDR2 YNNKEL (reference sequence). The V segment lost 3 bases and the J segment 4 bases; nucleotides outside the gene matches: 7. This CDR3 spans 16 amino acids. CDR3 in DNA: TGTGCCAGCAGCCACCACGACAGGGGGCAAGCAGATACGCAGTATTTT. It codes for CASSHHDRGQADTQYF.

The V call is TRBV28, the J call TRBJ2-1, with 9 positions matching TRBD2. CDR1 is MDHEN, CDR2 SYDVKM, per germline. Trimming took 2 bases from V and 5 from J; bases not matched to a gene: 10. This CDR3 comprises 17 residues. CDR3 in DNA: TGTGCCAGCAGTTTACCCGTGGGCGGGGGGGAAGACAATGAGCAGTTCTTC. It specifies CASSLPVGGGEDNEQFF.

Only a few counts were recorded for this clonotype. The rearrangement links TRBV7-2 to TRBJ2-3, with TRBD1 as a possible D gene (5 bases). The CDR3 is 15 amino acids. Germline loops: CDR1 SGHTA, CDR2 FQGNSA. V was shortened by 6 bases and J by 1 base, with 14 bases between the two germline ends. CDR3 in amino acids: CASSSSRARTDTQYF. In nucleotides, the CDR3 is TGTGCCAGCAGTAGTAGCAGGGCTCGCACAGATACGCAGTATTTT.

V gene TRBV7-2 combines with J gene TRBJ1-2, with 10 bases identical to TRBD1. Trimming at V came to 5 bases and at J to 3 bases, leaving 6 bases not matched to a gene. The germline V gene encodes CDR1 SGHTA and CDR2 FQGNSA. The CDR3 spans 15 residues. CDR3 DNA: TGTGCCAGCAGCCAACGACAGGGGGCCGACTATGGCTACACCTTC. Translating gives CASSQRQGADYGYTF.

This clonotype was detected a few times. The chain recombines TRBV10-3 with TRBJ1-2; 8 bases match TRBD1. V lost 2 bases to trimming and J lost 8 bases; unmatched junction nucleotides: 1. This CDR3 spans 12 amino acids. Per germline, CDR1 ENHRY and CDR2 SYGVKD. The CDR3 nucleotides are TGTGCCATCAGTGAGACAGGGGGAGGCTACACCTTC. Protein product: CAISETGGGYTF.

This clonotype was counted only a few times. The rearrangement links TRBV5-1 to TRBJ2-5; D remains ambiguous. The CDR3 runs 16 residues. V was shortened by 5 bases and J by 5 bases, with 22 bases between the two germline ends. The germline CDR1 and CDR2 sequences are SGHRS and YFSETQ. The CDR3 nucleotides are TGCGCCAGCAGGGGTGGTGACATCCCGGTTGTGGAGACCCAGTACTTC. It specifies CASRGGDIPVVETQYF.

This clonotype was recorded a few times. The rearrangement joins TRBV9 to TRBJ2-7; TRBD1 matches at 10 bases. The CDR3 runs 15 residues. The V and J ends lost 0 bases and 5 bases, in that order; junction bases with no gene match: 5. Looked up from germline, CDR1 is SGDLS and CDR2 is YYNGEE. For the CDR3, the DNA is TGTGCCAGCAGCGTAGCTGGGACAGGGGCCCACGAGCAGTACTTC. It encodes CASSVAGTGAHEQYF. Looking up the rest from reference TRBV9 and TRBJ2-7 gives the full variable domain: DSGVTQTPKHLITATGQRVTLRCSPRSGDLSVYWYQQSLDQGLQFLIQYYNGEERAKGNILERFSAQQFPDLHSELNLSSLELGDSALYFCASSVAGTGAHEQYFGPGTRLTVT.

The V call is TRBV5-5, the J call TRBJ2-7; D gene ambiguous. The CDR3 extends over 14 amino acids. In germline, CDR1 is SGHKS, CDR2 YYEKEE (reference sequence). The ends were cut back, 0 bases at V and 2 bases at J, with 9 bases in the middle. CDR3 in amino acids: CASSLAVEAYEQYF. CDR3 nucleotides: TGTGCCAGCAGCTTGGCGGTAGAAGCCTACGAGCAGTACTTC.

This chain connects TRBV18 to TRBJ2-7; the match to TRBD1 covers 8 bases. Germline-derived CDR1 and CDR2 are KGHSH and LQKENI. V lost 4 bases to trimming and J lost 6 bases; unmatched junction nucleotides: 11. The CDR3 extends over 15 amino acids. CDR3 DNA: TGTGCCAGCTCACTATCCGCGACAGGGGAAGGCGAGCAGTACTTC. Translated: CASSLSATGEGEQYF.

This clonotype has more than one count but fewer than ten. The genes are TRBV10-3 and TRBJ1-1; 7 nucleotides agree with TRBD1. V trimming: 4 bases; J trimming: 3 bases; junction bases outside the gene matches: 5. This CDR3 region has 14 residues. Per germline, CDR1 ENHRY and CDR2 SYGVKD. As DNA, the CDR3 is TGTGCCATCAGTGGACAGGGTGGGGACACTGAAGCTTTCTTT. Protein: CAISGQGGDTEAFF.